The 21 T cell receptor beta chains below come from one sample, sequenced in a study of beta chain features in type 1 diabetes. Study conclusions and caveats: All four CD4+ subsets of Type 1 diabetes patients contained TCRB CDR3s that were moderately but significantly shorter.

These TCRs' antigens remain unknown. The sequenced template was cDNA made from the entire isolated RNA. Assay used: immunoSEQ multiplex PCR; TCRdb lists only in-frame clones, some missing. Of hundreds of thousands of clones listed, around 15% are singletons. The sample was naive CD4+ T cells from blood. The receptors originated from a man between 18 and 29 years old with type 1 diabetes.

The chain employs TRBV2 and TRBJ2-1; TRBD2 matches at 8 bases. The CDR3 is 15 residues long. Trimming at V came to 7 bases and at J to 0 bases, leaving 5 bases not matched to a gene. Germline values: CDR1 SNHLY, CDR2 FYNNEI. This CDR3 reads CASTGGAGSYNEQFF. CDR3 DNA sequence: TGTGCCAGCACCGGGGGGGCGGGCTCCTACAATGAGCAGTTCTTC.

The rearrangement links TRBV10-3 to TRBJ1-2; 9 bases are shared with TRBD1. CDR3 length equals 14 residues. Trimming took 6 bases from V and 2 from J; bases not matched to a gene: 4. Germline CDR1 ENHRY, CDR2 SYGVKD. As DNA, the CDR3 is TGTGCCATCAGCAACAGGGGGCCAAACTATGGCTACACCTTC. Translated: CAISNRGPNYGYTF.

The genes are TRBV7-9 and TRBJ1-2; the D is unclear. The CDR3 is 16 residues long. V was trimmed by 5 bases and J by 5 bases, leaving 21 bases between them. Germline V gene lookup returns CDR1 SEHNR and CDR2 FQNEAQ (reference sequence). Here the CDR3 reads CASSPAAGPSSYGYTF. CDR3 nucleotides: TGTGCCAGCAGCCCCGCCGCGGGCCCTAGCTCTTATGGCTACACCTTC.

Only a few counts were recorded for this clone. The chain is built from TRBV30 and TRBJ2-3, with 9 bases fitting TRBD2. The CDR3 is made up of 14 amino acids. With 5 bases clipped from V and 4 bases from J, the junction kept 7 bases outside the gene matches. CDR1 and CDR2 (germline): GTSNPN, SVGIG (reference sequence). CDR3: CAWSMGLAADTQYF. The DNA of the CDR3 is TGTGCCTGGTCCATGGGACTAGCTGCAGATACGCAGTATTTT.

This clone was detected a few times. CDR3 in amino acids: CASSPGPHMPYEQYF. CDR3 bases: TGTGCCAGCAGTCCGGGGCCGCATATGCCCTACGAGCAGTACTTC. This chain uses TRBV28 with TRBJ2-7; D may be TRBD1 or TRBD2 (5 bases each). Germline-derived CDR1 and CDR2 are MDHEN and SYDVKM. V was shortened by 5 bases and J by 2 bases, with 16 bases between the two germline ends. The CDR3 is 15 residues long.

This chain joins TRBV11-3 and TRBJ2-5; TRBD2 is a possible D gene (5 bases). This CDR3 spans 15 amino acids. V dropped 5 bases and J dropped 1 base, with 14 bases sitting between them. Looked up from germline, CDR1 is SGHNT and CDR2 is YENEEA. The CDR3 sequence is CASSLRGYFQETQYF. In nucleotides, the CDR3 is TGTGCCAGCAGCCTCCGGGGTTACTTCCAAGAGACCCAGTACTTC.

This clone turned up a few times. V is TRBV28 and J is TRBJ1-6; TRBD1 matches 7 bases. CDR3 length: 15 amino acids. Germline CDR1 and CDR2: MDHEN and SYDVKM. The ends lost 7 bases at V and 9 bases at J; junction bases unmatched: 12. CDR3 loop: CASMSVGGGISPLHF. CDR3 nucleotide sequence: TGTGCCAGCATGTCCGTAGGGGGCGGGATTTCACCCCTCCACTTT.

The CDR3 protein is CASSMGDNYGYTF. The CDR3, as DNA: TGTGCCAGTAGTATGGGGGATAACTATGGCTACACCTTC. This chain uses TRBV19 with TRBJ1-2; TRBD1 might be the D (5 bases). The germline V gene has CDR1 LNHDA and CDR2 SQIVND (reference sequence). This CDR3 is 13 amino acids long. The V and J ends lost 3 bases and 1 base respectively, with 6 bases between them. Full variable domain (outside the CDR3, taken from reference TRBV19 and TRBJ1-2): DGGITQSPKYLFRKEGQNVTLSCEQNLNHDAMYWYRQDPGQGLRLIYYSQIVNDFQKGDIAEGYSVSREKKESFPLTVTSAQKNPTAFYLCASSMGDNYGYTFGSGTRLTVV.

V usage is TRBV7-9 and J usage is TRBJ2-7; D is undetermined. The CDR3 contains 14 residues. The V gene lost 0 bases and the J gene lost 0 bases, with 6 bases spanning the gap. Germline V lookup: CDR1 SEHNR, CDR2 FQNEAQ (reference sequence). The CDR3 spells CASSLALLSYEQYF. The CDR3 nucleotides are TGTGCCAGCAGCTTAGCACTTCTCTCCTACGAGCAGTACTTC. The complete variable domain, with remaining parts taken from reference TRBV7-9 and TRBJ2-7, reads DTGVSQNPRHKITKRGQNVTFRCDPISEHNRLYWYRQTLGQGPEFLTYFQNEAQLEKSRLLSDRFSAERPKGSFSTLEIQRTEQGDSAMYLCASSLALLSYEQYFGPGTRLTVT.

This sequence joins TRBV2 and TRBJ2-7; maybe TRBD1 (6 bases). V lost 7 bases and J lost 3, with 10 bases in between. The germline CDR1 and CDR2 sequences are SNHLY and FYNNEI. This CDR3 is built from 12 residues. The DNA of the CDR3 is TGTGCCAGCAATACACAGGGCTACGAGCAGTACTTC. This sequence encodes CASNTQGYEQYF.

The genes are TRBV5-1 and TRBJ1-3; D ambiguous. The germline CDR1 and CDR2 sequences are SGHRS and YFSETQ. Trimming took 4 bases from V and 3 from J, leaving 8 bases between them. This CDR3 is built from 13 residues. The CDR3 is CASSPELGNTIYF. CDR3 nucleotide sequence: TGCGCCAGCAGCCCTGAACTTGGAAACACCATATATTTT.

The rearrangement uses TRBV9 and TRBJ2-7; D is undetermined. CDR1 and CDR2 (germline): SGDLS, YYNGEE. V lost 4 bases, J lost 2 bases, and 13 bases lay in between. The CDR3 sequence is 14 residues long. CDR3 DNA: TGTGCCAGCAGCAACCGGGCCTCACCCTACGAGCAGTACTTC. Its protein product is CASSNRASPYEQYF. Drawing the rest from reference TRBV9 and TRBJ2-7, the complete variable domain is DSGVTQTPKHLITATGQRVTLRCSPRSGDLSVYWYQQSLDQGLQFLIQYYNGEERAKGNILERFSAQQFPDLHSELNLSSLELGDSALYFCASSNRASPYEQYFGPGTRLTVT.

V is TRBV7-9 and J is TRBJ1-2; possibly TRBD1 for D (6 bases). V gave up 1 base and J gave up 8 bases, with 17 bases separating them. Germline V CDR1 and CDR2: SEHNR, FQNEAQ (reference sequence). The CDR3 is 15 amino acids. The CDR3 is CASSLVPPGQEGYTF. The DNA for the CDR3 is TGTGCCAGCAGCTTAGTGCCTCCGGGACAAGAAGGCTACACCTTC.

The CDR3 sequence: CASSQGQGIEKLFF. In DNA form, the CDR3 reads TGTGCCAGTAGTCAAGGACAGGGGATAGAAAAACTGTTTTTT. J is TRBJ1-4 and V is TRBV19, with 9 bases fitting TRBD1. The CDR3 sequence is 14 residues long. From germline, CDR1 is LNHDA and CDR2 SQIVND (reference sequence). The ends lost 5 bases at V and 8 bases at J; junction bases unmatched: 6.

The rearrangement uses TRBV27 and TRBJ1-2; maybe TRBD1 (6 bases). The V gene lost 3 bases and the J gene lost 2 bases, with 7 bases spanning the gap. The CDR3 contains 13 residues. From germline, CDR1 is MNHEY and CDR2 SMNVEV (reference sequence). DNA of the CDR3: TGTGCCAGCAGTTTGAGGGGGAACTATGGCTACACCTTC. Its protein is CASSLRGNYGYTF.

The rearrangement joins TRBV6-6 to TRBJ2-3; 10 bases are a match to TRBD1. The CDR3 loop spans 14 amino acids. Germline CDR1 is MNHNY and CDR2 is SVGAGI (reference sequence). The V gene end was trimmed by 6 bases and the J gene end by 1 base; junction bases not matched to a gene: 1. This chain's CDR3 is CASRGTGGTDTQYF. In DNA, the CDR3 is TGTGCCAGCAGAGGGACAGGGGGCACAGATACGCAGTATTTT.

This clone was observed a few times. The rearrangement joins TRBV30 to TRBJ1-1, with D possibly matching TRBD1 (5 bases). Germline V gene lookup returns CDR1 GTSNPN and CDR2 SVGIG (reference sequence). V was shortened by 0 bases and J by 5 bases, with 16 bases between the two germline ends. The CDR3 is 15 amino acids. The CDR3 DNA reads TGTGCCTGGAGTGTACCTCAGGGCAGTTGGACTGAAGCTTTCTTT. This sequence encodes CAWSVPQGSWTEAFF.

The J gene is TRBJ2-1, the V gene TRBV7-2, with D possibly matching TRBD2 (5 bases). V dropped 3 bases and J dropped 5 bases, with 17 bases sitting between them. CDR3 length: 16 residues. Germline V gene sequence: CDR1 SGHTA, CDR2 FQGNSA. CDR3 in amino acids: CASSFRIRGPNNEQFF. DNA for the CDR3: TGTGCCAGCAGCTTCAGAATCAGAGGGCCGAACAATGAGCAGTTCTTC.

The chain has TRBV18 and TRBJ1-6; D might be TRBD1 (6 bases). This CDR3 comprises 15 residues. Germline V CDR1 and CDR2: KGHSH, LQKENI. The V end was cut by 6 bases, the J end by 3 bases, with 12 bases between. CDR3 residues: CASSSARGYNSPLHF. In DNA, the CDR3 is TGTGCCAGCTCGTCCGCCAGGGGCTATAATTCACCCCTCCACTTT. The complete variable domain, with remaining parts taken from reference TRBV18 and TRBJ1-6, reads NAGVMQNPRHLVRRRGQEARLRCSPMKGHSHVYWYRQLPEEGLKFMVYLQKENIIDESGMPKERFSAEFPKEGPSILRIQQVVRGDSAAYFCASSSARGYNSPLHFGNGTRLTVT.

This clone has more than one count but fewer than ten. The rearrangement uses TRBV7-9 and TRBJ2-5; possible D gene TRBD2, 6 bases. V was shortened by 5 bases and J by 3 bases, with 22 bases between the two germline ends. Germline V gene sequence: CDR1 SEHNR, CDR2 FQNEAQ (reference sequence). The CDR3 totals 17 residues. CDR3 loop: CASSPQRWRDKEETQYF. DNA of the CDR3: TGTGCCAGCAGCCCCCAGAGATGGAGGGATAAGGAAGAGACCCAGTACTTC.

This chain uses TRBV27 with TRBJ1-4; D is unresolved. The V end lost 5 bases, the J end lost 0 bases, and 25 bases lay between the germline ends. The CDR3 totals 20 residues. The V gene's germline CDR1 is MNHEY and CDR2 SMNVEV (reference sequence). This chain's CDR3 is CASSPQRGVWSLATNEKLFF. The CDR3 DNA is TGTGCCAGCAGTCCTCAACGCGGGGTTTGGTCACTTGCAACTAATGAAAAACTGTTTTTT. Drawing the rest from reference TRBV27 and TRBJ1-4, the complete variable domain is EAQVTQNPRYLITVTGKKLTVTCSQNMNHEYMSWYRQDPGLGLRQIYYSMNVEVTDKGDVPEGYKVSRKEKRNFPLILESPSPNQTSLYFCASSPQRGVWSLATNEKLFFGSGTQLSVL.